A single sample is the source of the 3 T cell receptor beta chains below, sequenced in a study of early T cells in non-severe SARS-CoV-2 infection. TCRdb re-called the 5' RACE reads through MiXCR, storing one row per CDR3 protein. The profile shows more than 85,000 distinct CDR3 sequences, approximately 14% of them singletons. The sequenced material came from whole blood. The receptors shown here come from an adult who was a healthcare worker with PCR-confirmed SARS-CoV-2 infection or an uninfected control (not recorded which).

This chain uses TRBV6-2 or TRBV6-3 with TRBJ2-1; TRBD2 agrees at 9 bases. The CDR3 is made up of 18 amino acids. From germline, CDR1 is MNHEY and CDR2 SVGEGT. V lost 4 bases and J lost 8; bases outside the gene matches: 18. The DNA of the CDR3 is TGTGCCAGCAGTTTTACCCCGAGGGGTAGCGGGGGCCAGGATGAGCAGTTCTTC. Translation: CASSFTPRGSGGQDEQFF.

This rearrangement joins TRBV6-5 to TRBJ1-2, with a tentative D call TRBD1 (6 bases). Germline values: CDR1 MNHEY, CDR2 SVGAGI. V lost 7 bases to trimming and J lost 8 bases, with 17 bases between them. CDR3 length: 13 residues. The CDR3 is CASTPRKGEGYTF. DNA of the CDR3: TGTGCCAGCACCCCTAGAAAGGGGGAAGGCTACACCTTC.

There are a few counts of this clonotype. This chain links TRBV7-9 with TRBJ1-1; possible D gene TRBD1, 6 bases. The CDR3 extends over 15 amino acids. CDR1 and CDR2 (germline): SEHNR, FQNEAQ (reference sequence). Trimming removed 6 bases at V and 6 bases at J, with 20 bases between. The CDR3 nucleotides are TGTGCCAGCAGTTTTCCGCTAAGGACAGATTCTGAAGCTTTCTTT. Protein sequence: CASSFPLRTDSEAFF.